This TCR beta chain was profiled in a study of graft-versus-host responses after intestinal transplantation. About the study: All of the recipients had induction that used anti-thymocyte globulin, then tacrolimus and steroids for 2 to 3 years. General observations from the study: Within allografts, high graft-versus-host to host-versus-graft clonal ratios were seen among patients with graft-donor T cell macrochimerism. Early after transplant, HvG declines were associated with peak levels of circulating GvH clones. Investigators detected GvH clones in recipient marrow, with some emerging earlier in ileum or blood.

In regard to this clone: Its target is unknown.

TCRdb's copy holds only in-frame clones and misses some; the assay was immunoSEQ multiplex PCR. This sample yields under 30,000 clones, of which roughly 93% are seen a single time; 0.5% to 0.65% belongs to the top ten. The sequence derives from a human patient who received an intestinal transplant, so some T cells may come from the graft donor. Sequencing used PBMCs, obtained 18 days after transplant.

CDR3 protein: CASPGSGPGETQYF. CDR3 coding DNA: TGCGCCAGCCCTGGGTCAGGTCCAGGGGAGACCCAGTACTTC. The chain combines TRBV10-1 with TRBJ2-5, with D tentatively TRBD1 (5 bases). CDR1 and CDR2 from the germline V gene are WNHNN and SYGVQD (reference sequence). Trimming shortened V by 8 bases and J by 5 bases, and 18 bases separated the two germline ends. The CDR3 sequence is 14 residues long.